Below, 23 T cell receptor beta chains from the same sample are listed, as sequenced in a study of cytomegalovirus exposure and HLA in healthy donors. The PCR used 60 Vbeta and 13 Jbeta primers. Data came from immunoSEQ multiplex PCR; TCRdb stores just in-frame clones and leaves some out. Among roughly 86,000 clones listed, over 50% were seen once. Sequenced: PBMCs. These receptors all stem from a man aged 25 to 40 in good health and CMV-seronegative.

This clone was observed a few times. The chain employs TRBV7-9 and TRBJ1-2, with D maybe TRBD1 (6 bases). Germline V gene sequence: CDR1 SEHNR, CDR2 FQNEAQ (reference sequence). With 4 bases removed from V and 5 bases from J, the gap between germline ends came to 17 bases. The CDR3 length is 15 residues. The DNA of the CDR3 is TGTGCCAGCAGCTGGGCTGGGACACAAATTTATGGCTACACCTTC. It is translated as CASSWAGTQIYGYTF.

This clone was recorded a few times. The chain links TRBV7-2 to TRBJ2-7; TRBD1 might be the D (6 bases). Deletions cut 5 bases from V and 2 bases from J, with 10 bases between. The germline V gene has CDR1 SGHTA and CDR2 FQGNSA. This CDR3 has 13 amino acids. CDR3 region: CASSPDSTYEQYF. In nucleotides, the CDR3 is TGTGCCAGCAGCCCGGACAGTACCTACGAGCAGTACTTC.

The CDR3 sequence is CASSLNRDYNSPLHF. CDR3 coding DNA: TGCGCCAGCAGCTTAAACCGGGACTATAATTCACCCCTCCACTTT. This chain connects TRBV5-1 to TRBJ1-6, with D unclear. Germline-derived CDR1 and CDR2 are SGHRS and YFSETQ. Deletions cut 2 bases from V and 3 bases from J, with 9 bases between. CDR3 size: 15 residues.

The V and J genes are TRBV7-9 and TRBJ2-3; 8 bases are a match to TRBD2. The V gene end was trimmed by 2 bases and the J gene end by 2 bases; junction bases not matched to a gene: 6. The CDR3 length is 16 residues. Per germline, CDR1 SEHNR and CDR2 FQNEAQ (reference sequence). Here the CDR3 DNA reads TGTGCCAGCAGCTTAAAACTAGCGGACCTCACAGATACGCAGTATTTT. Residues: CASSLKLADLTDTQYF.

Only a few counts were recorded for this clone. The CDR3 protein is CASKRGYNEQFF. CDR3 nucleotides: TGTGCCAGCAAACGGGGTTACAATGAGCAGTTCTTC. The genes are TRBV27 and TRBJ2-1; D possibly corresponds to TRBD2 (5 bases). The CDR3 consists of 12 residues. Germline V gene data show CDR1 as MNHEY and CDR2 as SMNVEV (reference sequence). V shed 7 bases and J shed 4 bases, with 8 bases lying between them.

The CDR3 DNA reads TGTGCCAGCAGTACTGTGAACAGGGCCACTGAAGCTTTCTTT. It is translated as CASSTVNRATEAFF. The rearrangement uses TRBV28 and TRBJ1-1; the D gene is possibly TRBD1 (6 bases). CDR1 is MDHEN, CDR2 SYDVKM, per germline. The CDR3 length is 14 residues. V lost 5 bases to trimming and J lost 4 bases, with 14 bases between them.

The chain links TRBV7-8 to TRBJ2-3; D is unresolved. Trimming removed 3 bases at V and 5 bases at J, with 9 bases between. The CDR3 has 13 amino acids. CDR1 and CDR2 from the germline V gene are SGHVS and FQNEAQ. The DNA for the CDR3 is TGTGCCAGCAGCTTTCGCGTGGTAGATACGCAGTATTTT. It encodes CASSFRVVDTQYF.

This clone was observed a single time. The chain carries TRBV25-1 and TRBJ1-4; D remains ambiguous. Trimming pared 2 bases from V and 5 bases from J, leaving 9 bases between. The CDR3 has 14 residues. Per the germline V gene, CDR1 is MGHDK and CDR2 is SYGVNS. CDR3 amino acids: CASSEPGSNEKLFF. As DNA, the CDR3 is TGTGCCAGCAGTGAACCGGGTTCGAATGAAAAACTGTTTTTT.

The V call is TRBV7-9, the J call TRBJ2-7, with 9 bases lining up with TRBD1. V trimming: 2 bases; J trimming: 7 bases; junction bases outside the gene matches: 15. This CDR3 has 17 amino acids. Germline loops: CDR1 SEHNR, CDR2 FQNEAQ (reference sequence). This CDR3 reads CASSLLGPRTGAGEQYF. In DNA form, the CDR3 reads TGTGCCAGCAGCTTATTGGGACCGCGGACAGGGGCGGGAGAGCAGTACTTC.

CDR3 DNA sequence: TGTGCCAGCAGTGGACTAGCGGGAAGGGCGGATACGCAGTATTTT. Amino acids: CASSGLAGRADTQYF. This sequence joins TRBV6-4 and TRBJ2-3, with 11 nucleotides matching TRBD2. The CDR3 is 15 residues long. The V gene's germline CDR1 is MRHNA and CDR2 SNTAGT. V trimming: 4 bases; J trimming: 6 bases; junction bases outside the gene matches: 6.

The CDR3 region has the DNA TGTGCCAGCAGTGTCACTAGCGGCGCTAGCACAGATACGCAGTATTTT. The encoded protein is CASSVTSGASTDTQYF. The J gene is TRBJ2-3, the V gene TRBV2; TRBD2 matches at 8 bases. The length of the CDR3 is 16 residues. Germline CDR1 SNHLY, CDR2 FYNNEI. The trim removed 4 bases at V and 0 bases at J, leaving 6 bases unmatched.

The chain employs TRBV27 and TRBJ2-3; the D gene is possibly TRBD2 (6 bases). Per germline, CDR1 MNHEY and CDR2 SMNVEV (reference sequence). CDR3 length: 15 amino acids. Trimming took 2 bases from V and 2 from J, leaving 11 bases between them. CDR3 loop: CASSLRLGVTDTQYF. DNA for the CDR3: TGTGCCAGCAGTTTAAGACTAGGTGTCACAGATACGCAGTATTTT.

This clone was picked up a small number of times. V gene TRBV27 combines with J gene TRBJ2-7; tentative D call: TRBD1 (6 bases). Trimming shortened V by 6 bases and J by 3 bases, and 18 bases separated the two germline ends. Germline values: CDR1 MNHEY, CDR2 SMNVEV (reference sequence). CDR3 size: 15 residues. CDR3 bases: TGTGCCAGCAGGAGCCCTCAGGGGTGGTTCTACGAGCAGTACTTC. It encodes CASRSPQGWFYEQYF.

This clone was observed a handful of times. CDR3 amino acids: CASSRPGHSYEQYF. Written as DNA, the CDR3 is TGTGCCAGCAGTCGGCCGGGACATTCCTACGAGCAGTACTTC. The chain is built from TRBV27 and TRBJ2-7; tentative D call: TRBD1 (6 bases). Trimming shortened V by 5 bases and J by 1 base, and 12 bases separated the two germline ends. Looked up from germline, CDR1 is MNHEY and CDR2 is SMNVEV (reference sequence). The CDR3 has 14 amino acids.

The chain uses TRBV30 and TRBJ1-5, with D possibly being TRBD1 (6 bases). Per germline, CDR1 GTSNPN and CDR2 SVGIG (reference sequence). Trimming cost V 5 bases and J 5 bases, with 13 bases left between them. This CDR3 has 13 residues. In DNA form, the CDR3 reads TGTGCCTGGTCAAGGGCAGGGGATCAGCCCCAGCATTTT. This gives the protein CAWSRAGDQPQHF.

This rearrangement joins TRBV2 to TRBJ2-3; D remains ambiguous. The CDR3 loop spans 12 amino acids. CDR1 is SNHLY, CDR2 FYNNEI, per germline. Trimming shortened V by 3 bases and J by 5 bases, and 6 bases separated the two germline ends. CDR3 amino acids: CASSDFKDTQYF. The CDR3 nucleotides read TGTGCCAGCAGTGACTTTAAAGATACGCAGTATTTT.

V and J are TRBV6-5 and TRBJ1-6, with D perhaps matching TRBD1 (6 bases). V lost 6 bases, J lost 7 bases, and 13 bases lay in between. Germline V CDR1 and CDR2: MNHEY, SVGAGI. The CDR3 contains 14 residues. The CDR3 sequence: CASRNWDTNSPLHF. CDR3 DNA: TGTGCCAGCAGGAATTGGGACACGAATTCACCCCTCCACTTT.

V is TRBV2 and J is TRBJ2-5; D remains unclear. The germline V gene has CDR1 SNHLY and CDR2 FYNNEI. V lost 2 bases and J lost 5, with 9 bases in between. This CDR3 is built from 13 residues. Here the CDR3 DNA reads TGTGCCAGCAGTGAAATTCCGTTGGAGACCCAGTACTTC. Protein: CASSEIPLETQYF.

This chain joins TRBV6-5 and TRBJ1-1; D is undetermined. Per germline, CDR1 MNHEY and CDR2 SVGAGI. Trimming took 6 bases from V and 7 from J, leaving 21 bases between them. This CDR3 spans 15 amino acids. CDR3 coding DNA: TGTGCCAGCAGGGAACTCTCGGTGTCGGGTGGTGAAGCTTTCTTT. This gives the protein CASRELSVSGGEAFF.

The V and J genes are TRBV10-3 and TRBJ1-4, with TRBD1 matching 9 bases. The V and J ends lost 6 bases and 7 bases, in that order; junction bases with no gene match: 9. Germline CDR1 is ENHRY and CDR2 is SYGVKD. The CDR3 loop spans 15 amino acids. CDR3 bases: TGTGCCATCAGGGGACAGGGATCCCCTAGTGAAAAACTGTTTTTT. This encodes CAIRGQGSPSEKLFF.

The chain uses TRBV13 and TRBJ1-5; tentatively, D is TRBD1 (6 bases). Trimming pared 5 bases from V and 0 bases from J, leaving 14 bases between. There are 16 residues in the CDR3. Germline CDR1 is PRHDT and CDR2 is FYEKMQ (reference sequence). CDR3 residues: CASSRTEGFSNQPQHF. The DNA of the CDR3 is TGTGCCAGCAGCCGGACAGAAGGGTTTAGCAATCAGCCCCAGCATTTT.

The chain employs TRBV27 and TRBJ2-5; 9 bases are shared with TRBD2. CDR1 is MNHEY and CDR2 is SMNVEV in the germline V gene (reference sequence). The trim removed 8 bases at V and 5 bases at J, leaving 9 bases unmatched. The CDR3 contains 14 residues. The CDR3 loop is CASCEAGGLETQYF. In DNA, the CDR3 is TGTGCCAGCTGCGAAGCGGGGGGATTGGAGACCCAGTACTTC.

In DNA, the CDR3 is TGCGCCAGCAGCTTGGCTAGCGGGAGGGGCACAGATACGCAGTATTTT. It specifies CASSLASGRGTDTQYF. The gene calls are TRBV5-1 and TRBJ2-3, with 12 bases aligning to TRBD2. Looked up from germline, CDR1 is SGHRS and CDR2 is YFSETQ. The V gene end was trimmed by 0 bases and the J gene end by 1 base; junction bases not matched to a gene: 0. The CDR3 totals 16 residues.